A selection of T cell receptor beta chains follows, all from one sample in a study of radiotherapy plus CTLA-4 blockade in lung cancer. TCRdb keeps only in-frame clones here, not all; method: immunoSEQ multiplex PCR. The sample comprises 55,000 to 75,000 clones, roughly three quarters of which are singletons, and roughly 15% rests with the top ten. The sequencing used peripheral blood, collected from a patient treated with radiotherapy plus ipilimumab. The receptors derive from a human donor with non-small cell lung cancer whose response to radiotherapy plus ipilimumab could not be evaluated. Some clones in this sample may be carry-over from other donors' samples. Both conserved end residues are trimmed from each CDR3.

v_gene: TRBV7-2
CDR3aa: ASSFQQGHEQY

v_gene: TRBV7-2
CDR3aa: ASSLVREGDGYT

v_gene: TRBV15
CDR3aa: ATSRDRRRNQPQH

v_gene: TRBV5-1
CDR3aa: ASSLEGQGYGYT

v_gene: TRBV6-5
CDR3aa: ASRYAGEGSYEQY

v_gene: TRBV7-9
CDR3aa: ASSLVQGRGTEAF

v_gene: TRBV2
CDR3aa: ASSEGQGVVETQY

v_gene: TRBV7-9
CDR3aa: ASSPGTNEKLF

v_gene: TRBV11-2
CDR3aa: ASSLEASYEQY

v_gene: TRBV30
CDR3aa: AWSRQGEQPQH

v_gene: TRBV10-3
CDR3aa: AISEEGQATDTQY

v_gene: TRBV9
CDR3aa: ASSVLSGTSSYNEQF

v_gene: TRBV5-5
CDR3aa: ASSLSGGTHNSPLH

v_gene: TRBV6-5
CDR3aa: ASSHTLTYEQY

v_gene: TRBV7-9
CDR3aa: ASSGTGQTSYNSPLH

v_gene: TRBV28
CDR3aa: ASRRDRGSFLEKLF